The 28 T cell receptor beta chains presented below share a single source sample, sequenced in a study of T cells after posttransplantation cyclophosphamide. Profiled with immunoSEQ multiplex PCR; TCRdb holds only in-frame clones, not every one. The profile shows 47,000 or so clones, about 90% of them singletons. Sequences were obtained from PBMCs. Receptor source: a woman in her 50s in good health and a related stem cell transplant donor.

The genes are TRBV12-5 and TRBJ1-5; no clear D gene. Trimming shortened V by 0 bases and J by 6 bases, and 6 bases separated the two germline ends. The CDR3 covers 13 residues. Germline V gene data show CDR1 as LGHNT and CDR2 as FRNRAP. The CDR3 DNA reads TGTGCTAGTGGTTTGGTATCAGGTCAGCCCCAGCATTTT. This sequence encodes CASGLVSGQPQHF.

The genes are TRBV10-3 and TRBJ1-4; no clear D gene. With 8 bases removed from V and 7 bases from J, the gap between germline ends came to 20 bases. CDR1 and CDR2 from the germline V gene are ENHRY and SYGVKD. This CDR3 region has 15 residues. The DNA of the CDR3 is TGTGCCATCGGTCCCGGTCCAGACCGGGGTGAAAAACTGTTTTTT. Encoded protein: CAIGPGPDRGEKLFF.

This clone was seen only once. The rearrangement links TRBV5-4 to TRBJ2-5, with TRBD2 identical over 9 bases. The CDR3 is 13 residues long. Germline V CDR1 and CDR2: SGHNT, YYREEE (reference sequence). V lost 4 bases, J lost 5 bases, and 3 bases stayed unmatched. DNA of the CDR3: TGTGCCAGCAGCCTTAGCGGGGGCGAGACCCAGTACTTC. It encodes CASSLSGGETQYF. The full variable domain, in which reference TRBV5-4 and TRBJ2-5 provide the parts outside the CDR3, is ETGVTQSPTHLIKTRGQQVTLRCSSQSGHNTVSWYQQALGQGPQFIFQYYREEENGRGNFPPRFSGLQFPNYSSELNVNALELDDSALYLCASSLSGGETQYFGPGTRLLVL.

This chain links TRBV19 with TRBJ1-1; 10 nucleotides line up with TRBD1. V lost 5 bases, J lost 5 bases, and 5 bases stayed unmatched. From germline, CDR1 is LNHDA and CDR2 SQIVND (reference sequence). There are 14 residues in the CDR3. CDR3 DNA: TGTGCCAGTAGTGTCCGGGACAGGGGTACTGAAGCTTTCTTT. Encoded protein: CASSVRDRGTEAFF.

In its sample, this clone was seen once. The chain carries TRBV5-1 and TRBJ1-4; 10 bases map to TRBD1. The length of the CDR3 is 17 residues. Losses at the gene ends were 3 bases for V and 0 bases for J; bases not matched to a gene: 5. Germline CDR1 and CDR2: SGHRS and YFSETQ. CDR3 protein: CASSSSGQGSTNEKLFF. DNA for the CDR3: TGCGCCAGCAGCTCTTCGGGACAGGGGTCAACTAATGAAAAACTGTTTTTT.

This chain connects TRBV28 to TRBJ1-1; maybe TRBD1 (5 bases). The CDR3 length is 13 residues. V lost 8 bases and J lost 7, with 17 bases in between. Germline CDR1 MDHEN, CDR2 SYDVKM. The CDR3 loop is CASLDPGGGEAFF. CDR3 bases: TGTGCCAGCCTAGACCCCGGCGGGGGTGAAGCTTTCTTT.

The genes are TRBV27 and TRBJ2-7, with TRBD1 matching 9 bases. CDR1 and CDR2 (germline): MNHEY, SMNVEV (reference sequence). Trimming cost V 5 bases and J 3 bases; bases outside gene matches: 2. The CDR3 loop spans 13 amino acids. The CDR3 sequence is CASSPGQGYEQYF. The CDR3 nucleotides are TGTGCCAGCAGTCCGGGACAGGGCTACGAGCAGTACTTC.

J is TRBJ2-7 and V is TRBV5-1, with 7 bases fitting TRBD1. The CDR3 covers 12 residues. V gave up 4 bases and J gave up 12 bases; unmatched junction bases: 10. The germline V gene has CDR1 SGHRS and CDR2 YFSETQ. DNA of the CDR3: TGCGCCAGCAGCGGAGACAGGGTTGACTGGTACTTC. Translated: CASSGDRVDWYF.

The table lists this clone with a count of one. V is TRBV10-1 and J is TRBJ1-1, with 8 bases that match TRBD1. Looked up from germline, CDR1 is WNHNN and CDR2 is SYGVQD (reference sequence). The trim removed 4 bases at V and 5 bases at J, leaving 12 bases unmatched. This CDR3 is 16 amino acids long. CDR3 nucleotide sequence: TGCGCCAGCAGTGCGGGACAGGCGGCCCGGAGGACTGAAGCTTTCTTT. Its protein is CASSAGQAARRTEAFF.

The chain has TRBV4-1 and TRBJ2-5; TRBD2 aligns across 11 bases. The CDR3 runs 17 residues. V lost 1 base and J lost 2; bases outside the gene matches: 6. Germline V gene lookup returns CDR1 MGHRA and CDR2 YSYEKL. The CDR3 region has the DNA TGCGCCAGCAGCCAAGGAGGAGTAGCGGGAGGGCAAGAGACCCAGTACTTC. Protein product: CASSQGGVAGGQETQYF.

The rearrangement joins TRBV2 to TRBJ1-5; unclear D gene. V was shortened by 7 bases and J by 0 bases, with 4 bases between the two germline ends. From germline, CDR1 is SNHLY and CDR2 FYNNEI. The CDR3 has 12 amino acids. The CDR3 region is CASKHSNQPQHF. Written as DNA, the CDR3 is TGTGCCAGCAAGCATAGCAATCAGCCCCAGCATTTT.

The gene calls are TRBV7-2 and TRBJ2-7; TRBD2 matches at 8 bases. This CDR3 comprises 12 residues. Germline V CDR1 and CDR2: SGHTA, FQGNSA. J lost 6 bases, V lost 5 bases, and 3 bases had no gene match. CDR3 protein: CASSPRGGEQYF. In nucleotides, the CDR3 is TGTGCCAGCAGCCCCCGGGGGGGCGAGCAGTACTTC. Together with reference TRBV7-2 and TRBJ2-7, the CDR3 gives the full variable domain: GAGVSQSPSNKVTEKGKDVELRCDPISGHTALYWYRQSLGQGLEFLIYFQGNSAPDKSGLPSDRFSAERTGGSVSTLTIQRTQQEDSAVYLCASSPRGGEQYFGPGTRLTVT.

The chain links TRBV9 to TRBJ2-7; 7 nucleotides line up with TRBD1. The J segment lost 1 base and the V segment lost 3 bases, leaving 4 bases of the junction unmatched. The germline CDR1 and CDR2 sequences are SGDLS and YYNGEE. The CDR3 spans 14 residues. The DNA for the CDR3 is TGTGCCAGCAGCGCCAACAGGGGTTCCTACGAGCAGTACTTC. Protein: CASSANRGSYEQYF.

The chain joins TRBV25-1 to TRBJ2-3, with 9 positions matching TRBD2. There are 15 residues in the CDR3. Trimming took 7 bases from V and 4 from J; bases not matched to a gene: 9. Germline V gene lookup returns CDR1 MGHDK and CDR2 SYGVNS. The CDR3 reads CASNPSAGGPDTQYF. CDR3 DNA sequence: TGTGCCAGCAACCCATCAGCGGGAGGTCCAGATACGCAGTATTTT.

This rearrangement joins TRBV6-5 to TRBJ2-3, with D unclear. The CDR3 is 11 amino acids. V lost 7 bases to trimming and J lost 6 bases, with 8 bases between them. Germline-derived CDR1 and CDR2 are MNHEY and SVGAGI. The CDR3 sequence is CASTRLDTQYF. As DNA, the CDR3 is TGTGCCAGCACTAGGTTGGATACGCAGTATTTT.

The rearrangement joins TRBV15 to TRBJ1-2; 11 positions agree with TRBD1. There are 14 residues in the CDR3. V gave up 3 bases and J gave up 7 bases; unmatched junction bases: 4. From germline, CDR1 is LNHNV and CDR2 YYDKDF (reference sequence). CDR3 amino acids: CATSRRTGGSGYTF. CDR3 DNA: TGTGCCACCAGCAGGAGGACAGGGGGCTCTGGCTACACCTTC. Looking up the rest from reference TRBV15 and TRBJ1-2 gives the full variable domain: DAMVIQNPRYQVTQFGKPVTLSCSQTLNHNVMYWYQQKSSQAPKLLFHYYDKDFNNEADTPDNFQSRRPNTSFCFLDIRSPGLGDTAMYLCATSRRTGGSGYTFGSGTRLTVV.

The CDR3 DNA follows: TGTGCCAGTAGTTCCGCAGCGGGGGGCTACAATGAGCAGTTCTTC. Its translation: CASSSAAGGYNEQFF. This chain links TRBV19 with TRBJ2-1, with 9 positions matching TRBD2. V trimming: 5 bases; J trimming: 3 bases; junction bases outside the gene matches: 5. The CDR3 is 15 residues long. CDR1 LNHDA and CDR2 SQIVND come from the germline V gene (reference sequence).

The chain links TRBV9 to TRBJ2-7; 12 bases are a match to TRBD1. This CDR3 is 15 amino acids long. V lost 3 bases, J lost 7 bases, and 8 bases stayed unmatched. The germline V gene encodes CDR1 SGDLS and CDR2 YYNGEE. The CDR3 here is CASSEGTGGFREQYF. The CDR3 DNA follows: TGTGCCAGCAGCGAGGGGACAGGGGGCTTTCGGGAGCAGTACTTC.

CDR3 nucleotides: TGCGCCAGCAGCCTGGGGACAGGGAACTATGGCTACACCTTC. The encoded protein is CASSLGTGNYGYTF. The V call is TRBV5-1, the J call TRBJ1-2, with 9 bases matching TRBD1. J gave up 2 bases and V 4 bases, and 3 bases lay outside the gene matches. CDR1 and CDR2 (germline): SGHRS, YFSETQ. There are 14 residues in the CDR3.

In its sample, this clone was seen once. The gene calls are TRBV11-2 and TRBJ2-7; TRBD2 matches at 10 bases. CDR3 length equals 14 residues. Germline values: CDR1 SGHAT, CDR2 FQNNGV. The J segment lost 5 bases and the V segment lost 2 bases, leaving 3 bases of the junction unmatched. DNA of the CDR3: TGTGCCAGCAGCTTACTAGCGGGAGAGAACGAGCAGTACTTC. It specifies CASSLLAGENEQYF.

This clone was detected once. The CDR3 region has the DNA TGTGCCAGCAGCCACCCCCCGACAGGGGGGGGCTACACCTTC. Translation: CASSHPPTGGGYTF. The gene calls are TRBV14 and TRBJ1-2; 9 positions match TRBD1. Germline loops: CDR1 SGHDN, CDR2 FVKESK. Trimming took 3 bases from V and 8 from J; bases not matched to a gene: 7. The CDR3 totals 14 residues.

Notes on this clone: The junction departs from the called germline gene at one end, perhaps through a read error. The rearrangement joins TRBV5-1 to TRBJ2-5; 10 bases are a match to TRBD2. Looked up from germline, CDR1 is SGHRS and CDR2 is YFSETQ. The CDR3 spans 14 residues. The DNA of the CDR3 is TGCGCCAGCAGCTCAGGGACTAGCGCGACCCCAGGGAACTTC. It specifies CASSSGTSATPGNF.

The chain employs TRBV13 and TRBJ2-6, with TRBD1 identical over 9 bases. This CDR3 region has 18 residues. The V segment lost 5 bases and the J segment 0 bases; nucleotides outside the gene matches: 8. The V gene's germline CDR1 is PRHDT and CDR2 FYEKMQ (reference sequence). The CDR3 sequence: CASSQPGQGHSGANVLTF. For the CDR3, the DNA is TGTGCCAGCAGCCAACCGGGACAGGGCCACTCTGGGGCCAACGTCCTGACTTTC.

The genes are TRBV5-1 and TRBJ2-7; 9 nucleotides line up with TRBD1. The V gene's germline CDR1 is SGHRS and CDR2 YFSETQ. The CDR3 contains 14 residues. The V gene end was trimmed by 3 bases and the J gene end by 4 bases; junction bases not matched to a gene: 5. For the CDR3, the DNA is TGCGCCAGCAGCTCCACAGGGGGCGATTACGAGCAGTACTTC. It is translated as CASSSTGGDYEQYF.

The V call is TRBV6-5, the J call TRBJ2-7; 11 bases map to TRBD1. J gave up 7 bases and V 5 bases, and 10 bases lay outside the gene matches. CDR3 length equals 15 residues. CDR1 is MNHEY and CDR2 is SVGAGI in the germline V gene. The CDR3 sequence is CASSGRDRGSGEQYF. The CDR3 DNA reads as TGTGCCAGCAGTGGCCGGGACAGGGGGAGCGGGGAGCAGTACTTC.

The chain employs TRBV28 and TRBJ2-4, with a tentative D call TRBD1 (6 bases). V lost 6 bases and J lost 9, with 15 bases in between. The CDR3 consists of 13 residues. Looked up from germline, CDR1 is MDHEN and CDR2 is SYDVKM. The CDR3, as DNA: TGTGCCAGCAGCCAATCAATAGGGGGCATTCAGTACTTC. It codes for CASSQSIGGIQYF.

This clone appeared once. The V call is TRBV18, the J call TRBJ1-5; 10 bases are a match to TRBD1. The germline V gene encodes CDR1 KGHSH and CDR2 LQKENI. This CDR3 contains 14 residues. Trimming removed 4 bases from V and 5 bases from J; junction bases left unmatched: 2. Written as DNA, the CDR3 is TGTGCCAGCTCACTCGGGACAGGGGATCAGCCCCAGCATTTT. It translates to CASSLGTGDQPQHF.

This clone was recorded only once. CDR3 in DNA: TGTGCCAGCAGCCCAGACGGGACAGCCTACGAGCAGTACTTC. This encodes CASSPDGTAYEQYF. J is TRBJ2-7 and V is TRBV7-6, with 7 bases fitting TRBD1. Per germline, CDR1 SGHVS and CDR2 FNYEAQ. V lost 5 bases, J lost 2 bases, and 6 bases stayed unmatched. The CDR3 runs to 14 residues.